Sequencing of this T cell receptor beta chain was carried out in a study of CD8+ T cells in alopecia areata. Treatment of the sample: oral pan-JAK inhibitor, 5-10 mg twice daily. This clone has a handful of counts. Extraction of RNA preceded its reverse transcription into cDNA, which served as the sequencing template. Assay used: immunoSEQ multiplex PCR; TCRdb lists only in-frame clones, some missing. The sample carries fewer than 350,000 clones, 58% recorded once. The source is a human donor with alopecia areata. This material consisted of CD4+ T cells sorted from blood, taken at week 24, from a patient treated with tofacitinib.

CDR3 protein: CASSPRGGSYEQYF. CDR3 in DNA: TGTGCCAGCAGCCCCCGTGGAGGTTCCTACGAGCAGTACTTC. The rearrangement uses TRBV9 and TRBJ2-7; a weak D match, TRBD2 (5 bases). The germline CDR1 and CDR2 sequences are SGDLS and YYNGEE. V was cut by 4 bases and J by 1 base, with 12 bases left in between. This CDR3 has 14 residues.